Each of the 10 T cell receptor beta chains below was sequenced from the same sample in a study of metastatic and nonmetastatic thyroid tumors. MiXCR re-clonotyped the PCR reads for TCRdb. The repertoire consists of 30,000 to 35,000 clones, with about 30% occurring once and the leading ten covering more than 30%. Prior to thyroid surgery, none of the patients had received any treatment. The material sequenced was blood. These receptor sequences come from a female donor with papillary thyroid cancer or a benign thyroid nodule (not recorded which). Some clones in this sample may be carry-over from other donors' samples.

This clone was observed many times. Other DNA variants within this sample encode the same CDR3. The J gene is TRBJ2-7, the V gene TRBV27; no clear D gene. This CDR3 is 14 amino acids long. CDR1 MNHEY and CDR2 SMNVEV come from the germline V gene (reference sequence). Trimming pared 5 bases from V and 0 bases from J, leaving 11 bases between. CDR3: CASSQGSSSYEQYF. For the CDR3, the DNA is TGTGCCAGCAGTCAAGGGTCTTCCTCCTACGAGCAGTACTTC.

This clone was seen a few times. A single base separates this from a much larger clone, so it may be a read error. The same CDR3 is also encoded by other DNA sequences in this sample. The gene calls are TRBV7-2 and TRBJ2-3; D remains unclear. Per germline, CDR1 SGHTA and CDR2 FQGNSA. The CDR3 loop spans 11 amino acids. V lost 3 bases to trimming and J lost 3 bases, with 1 base between them. DNA for the CDR3: TGTGCCAGCAGCTTTACAGATACGCAGTATTTT. It codes for CASSFTDTQYF.

As for this clone: The junction shows a germline mismatch at one end, possibly a read error. The chain combines TRBV6-4 with TRBJ2-3, with 7 positions matching TRBD2. This CDR3 spans 14 amino acids. Germline V gives CDR1 MRHNA, CDR2 SNTAGT. DNA for the CDR3: TGTGCCTGCAGCAGGACTAGAGGATCAGATACGCAGTATTTT. Translating it yields CACSRTRGSDTQYF.

This clone was picked up a small number of times. The rearrangement joins TRBV6-1 to TRBJ2-7, with TRBD2 matching over 8 bases. CDR3 length: 16 residues. V lost 8 bases, J lost 4 bases, and 16 bases stayed unmatched. The V gene's germline CDR1 is MNHNS and CDR2 SASEGT. CDR3 DNA: TGTGCCAGCCCGGCAGGAATAGCGGGGCAAGATTACGAGCAGTACTTC. Translating gives CASPAGIAGQDYEQYF.

This clone was picked up many times. The rearrangement uses TRBV30 and TRBJ1-6; TRBD1 matches at 8 bases. Germline V lookup: CDR1 GTSNPN, CDR2 SVGIG (reference sequence). The length of the CDR3 is 13 residues. Unmatched junction bases numbered 4, after V lost 3 bases and J lost 9 bases. The CDR3 loop reads CAWSAGTGSPLHF. In DNA, the CDR3 is TGTGCCTGGAGCGCTGGGACAGGTTCACCCCTCCACTTT.

The chain is built from TRBV20-1 and TRBJ1-3; D is ambiguous. V was trimmed by 1 base and J by 7 bases, leaving 11 bases between them. CDR3 length: 13 amino acids. The germline V gene encodes CDR1 DFQATT and CDR2 SNEGSKA (reference sequence). CDR3 in amino acids: CSARANVGNTIYF. CDR3 nucleotides: TGCAGTGCTAGAGCCAACGTAGGTAACACCATATATTTT.

This clone was seen repeatedly, ten times or more. The chain carries TRBV2 and TRBJ2-3; 12 bases are a match to TRBD2. The CDR3 consists of 16 residues. Germline assignment: CDR1 SNHLY and CDR2 FYNNEI. The V and J ends lost 6 bases and 4 bases, in that order; junction bases with no gene match: 8. CDR3 DNA sequence: TGTGCCAGCAGCCCCCCGACTAGCGGGAGTGCAGATACGCAGTATTTT. This translates into CASSPPTSGSADTQYF.

The genes are TRBV5-1 and TRBJ2-1; TRBD2 aligns across 9 bases. This CDR3 comprises 15 residues. Per germline, CDR1 SGHRS and CDR2 YFSETQ. Trimming removed 3 bases from V and 2 bases from J; junction bases left unmatched: 3. The CDR3 DNA is TGCGCCAGCAGCTACACTAGCGGGCCCTACAATGAGCAGTTCTTC. Translated, it gives CASSYTSGPYNEQFF. Full variable domain (remainder filled in from reference TRBV5-1 and TRBJ2-1): KAGVTQTPRYLIKTRGQQVTLSCSPISGHRSVSWYQQTPGQGLQFLFEYFSETQRNKGNFPGRFSGRQFSNSRSEMNVSTLELGDSALYLCASSYTSGPYNEQFFGPGTRLTVL.

J is TRBJ1-5 and V is TRBV10-3; 8 bases align to TRBD1. The CDR3 length is 17 residues. Trimming removed 11 bases from V and 0 bases from J; junction bases left unmatched: 15. Germline V gene sequence: CDR1 ENHRY, CDR2 SYGVKD. Here the CDR3 DNA reads TGTGCCTCCGATGACAGGGGATGGGGATATAGCAATCAGCCCCAGCATTTT. Translation gives CASDDRGWGYSNQPQHF.

At least ten counts were recorded for this clone. This chain links TRBV10-3 with TRBJ2-3; 10 nucleotides match TRBD2. The germline V gene encodes CDR1 ENHRY and CDR2 SYGVKD. V trimming: 6 bases; J trimming: 5 bases; junction bases outside the gene matches: 8. CDR3 length: 15 residues. In nucleotides, the CDR3 is TGTGCCATCAGGGGCCTAGCGGGAGTAGGAGATACGCAGTATTTT. This codes for CAIRGLAGVGDTQYF.